The source of this T cell receptor beta chain is a study of molecular identifiers for immune sequencing clone quantification. One entry per CDR3 protein, called by TCRdb with MiXCR from the PCR reads. Counted here are about 510,000 distinct CDR3 sequences, over 20% occurring once; the ten biggest clones make up about 0.84%. This clonotype was recorded at least ten times. The sample comprised naive CD8+ T cells from blood, with Jurkat cell RNA spiked in. The subset denotes: FACS-sorted CD8+CD4-CCR7+CD45RA+ naive T cells. The clonotype was recovered from a human donor in good health. Some libraries in this study had Jurkat cell RNA spiked in.

The CDR3 sequence: CSARLGDSNQPQHF. For the CDR3, the DNA is TGCAGTGCTAGACTCGGAGATAGCAATCAGCCCCAGCATTTT. The chain combines TRBV20-1 with TRBJ1-5; D remains unclear. CDR1 is DFQATT, CDR2 SNEGSKA, per germline (reference sequence). Deletions cut 2 bases from V and 0 bases from J, with 8 bases between. The CDR3 sequence is 14 residues long.